The rows below give T cell receptor beta chains drawn from one sample of a study of cytomegalovirus exposure and HLA in healthy donors. TCRdb's table, derived via immunoSEQ multiplex PCR, lists solely in-frame clones and lacks some. Its listing shows tens of thousands of clones. What was sequenced was PBMCs. Source of these receptors: a man aged 30 to 39 in good health and CMV-seropositive. Each CDR3 is given without its conserved first and last residue.

v_call cdr3_aa
TRBV5-6 ASSSWTGAGANVLT
TRBV6-6 ASTPGLRETQY
TRBV5-1 ASSLFAIKFGAF
TRBV18 ASSPLSGGRPDTQY
TRBV19 ASSIGREAVDGYT
TRBV5-6 ASSSGFYEQY
TRBV18 ASSPGHNNEQF
TRBV11-1 ASSSEGHRGNYGYT
TRBV5-6 ASSLEVFRGGEQF
TRBV5-1 ASSLGSGTHEQF
TRBV30 AWEYRDTHTEAF
TRBV5-1 ASSLSLAGGTTDTQY
TRBV9 ASSEATGGFHYGYT
TRBV4-1 ASSQDLGHLEYSGNTIY
TRBV4-2 ASSQAWRTSGSYEQY
TRBV4-2 ASSQDHGTEAF
TRBV30 AWSGTGGNQPQH
TRBV5-4 ASSLLADSTEAF
TRBV7-3 ASSPQQGYEQF
TRBV6-6 ASSYSPSYYEQY
TRBV6-1 ASSERIGMTYEQY
TRBV5-4 ASSPGLAGARETQY
TRBV7-6 ASSSRTGFSYEQY
TRBV7-9 ASSLAGREDGYT
TRBV6-6 ATLGQGKTEAF
TRBV9 ASSVGAGSYEQY
TRBV5-1 ASSRTGVNSPLH
TRBV4-1 ASSPPQPGWEF
TRBV30 AWRWRDRGYT
TRBV4-2 ASSQQNRGRGETQY
TRBV6-1 ASSTDNYSYNEQF
TRBV13 ASSPGQRSYEQY
TRBV4-2 ASSLGPAELHNEQF
TRBV5-4 ASSLRTGTGVEKLF
TRBV30 AWDRGPQENQY
TRBV9 ASSAGDRGAYEQY
TRBV5-3 ARRPGGSRGNTGELF
TRBV4-1 ASSQQGATNEKLF
TRBV27 ASSLNPGGSYGYT